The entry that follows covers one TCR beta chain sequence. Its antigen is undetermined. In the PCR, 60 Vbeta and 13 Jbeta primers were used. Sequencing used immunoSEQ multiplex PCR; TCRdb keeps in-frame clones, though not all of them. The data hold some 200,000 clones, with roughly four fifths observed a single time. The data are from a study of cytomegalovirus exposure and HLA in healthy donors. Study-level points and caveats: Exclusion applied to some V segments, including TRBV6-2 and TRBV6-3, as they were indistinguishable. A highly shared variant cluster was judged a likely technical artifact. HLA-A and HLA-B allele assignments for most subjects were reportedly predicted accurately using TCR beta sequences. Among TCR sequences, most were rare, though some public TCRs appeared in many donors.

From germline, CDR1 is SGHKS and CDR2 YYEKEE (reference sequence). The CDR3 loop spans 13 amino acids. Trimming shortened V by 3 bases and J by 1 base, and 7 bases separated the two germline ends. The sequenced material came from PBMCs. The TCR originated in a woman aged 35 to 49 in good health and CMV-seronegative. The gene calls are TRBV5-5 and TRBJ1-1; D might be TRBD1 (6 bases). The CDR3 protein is CASSWGQNTEAFF. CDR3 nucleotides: TGTGCCAGCAGCTGGGGACAGAACACTGAAGCTTTCTTT.